The 18 T cell receptor beta chains in this list originate from one sample, sequenced in a study of shared clonotypes between healthy human individuals. Sequenced by immunoSEQ multiplex PCR; TCRdb stores in-frame clones only, minus some. The sample lists some 980,000 clones, more than 75% occurring once. The sample comprised memory CD4+ T cells sorted from blood. Subset defined: CD45RA-negative fraction. All receptors come from a man aged 18 to 29 in good health.

Concerning this clone: The junction and the germline gene differ at one end; a read error may be behind it. The chain is built from TRBV19 and TRBJ1-1, with D perhaps matching TRBD1 (5 bases). The CDR3 is 13 amino acids. Germline assignment: CDR1 LNHDA and CDR2 SQIVND (reference sequence). The CDR3 DNA reads TGTGCCAGTAGCCCAAACAGGAACCCTGAAGCTTTCTTT. It encodes CASSPNRNPEAFF.

The chain carries TRBV11-3 and TRBJ1-3; D call uncertain. This CDR3 has 13 amino acids. CDR1 is SGHNT and CDR2 is YENEEA in the germline V gene. Trimming stripped 4 bases from V and 4 bases from J, with 8 bases between. CDR3 in DNA: TGTGCCAGCAGCTCCCTCGAAGGAAACACCATATATTTT. It is translated as CASSSLEGNTIYF.

As regards this clone: Additional DNA sequences in this sample encode the identical CDR3. CDR3 sequence reads: CASSESLAGGPGEQYF. In nucleotides, the CDR3 is TGCGCCAGCAGTGAATCACTAGCGGGGGGGCCGGGAGAGCAGTACTTC. The chain carries TRBV10-2 and TRBJ2-7; TRBD2 agrees at 13 bases. In germline, CDR1 is WSHSY, CDR2 SAAADI. V shed 3 bases and J 7 bases; nucleotides not matched to a gene: 9. The CDR3 covers 16 residues.

The CDR3 DNA follows: TGTGCCAGCAGCTACCGGGACAGGGGGTTGGGCACTGAAGCTTTCTTT. Translating gives CASSYRDRGLGTEAFF. V gene TRBV5-6 combines with J gene TRBJ1-1, with 11 bases aligning to TRBD1. The V segment lost 3 bases and the J segment 4 bases; nucleotides outside the gene matches: 8. In germline, CDR1 is SGHDT, CDR2 YYEEEE. This CDR3 region has 16 residues.

The chain carries TRBV7-8 and TRBJ2-6, with TRBD2 identical over 13 bases. Trimming took 6 bases from V and 2 from J; bases not matched to a gene: 7. CDR3 length: 18 residues. Germline V CDR1 and CDR2: SGHVS, FQNEAQ. The CDR3 loop is CASRGTSGAEAGANVLTF. CDR3 DNA: TGTGCCAGCAGGGGGACTAGCGGGGCCGAGGCTGGGGCCAACGTCCTGACTTTC.

This rearrangement joins TRBV12-2 to TRBJ1-1; the listed D gene, TRBD1, was not tested against the DNA. TRBV12-2 is noted as a pseudogene. This CDR3 has 17 residues. DNA of the CDR3: TGTGCAAGTCGCCGGGGGAAGGGGGCGCAGAGGAACACTGAAGCTTTCTTT. This gives the protein CASRRGKGAQRNTEAFF.

The count of this clone is one. The V and J genes are TRBV25-1 and TRBJ2-1, with 10 bases aligning to TRBD1. The germline V gene has CDR1 MGHDK and CDR2 SYGVNS. This CDR3 has 16 residues. V lost 3 bases to trimming and J lost 9 bases; unmatched junction nucleotides: 11. This CDR3 reads CASSDSGQGLYSEQFF. The DNA for the CDR3 is TGTGCCAGCAGTGATTCGGGACAGGGGCTTTATAGTGAGCAGTTCTTC.

The chain combines TRBV5-1 with TRBJ2-2; D uncertain. CDR1 SGHRS and CDR2 YFSETQ come from the germline V gene. The CDR3 spans 14 residues. Trimming took 0 bases from V and 5 from J, leaving 8 bases between them. This CDR3 is CASSLEPRTGELFF. The CDR3, as DNA: TGCGCCAGCAGCTTGGAACCCCGGACCGGGGAGCTGTTTTTT.

J is TRBJ2-7 and V is TRBV5-1; 11 nucleotides align to TRBD2. Trimming removed 3 bases from V and 2 bases from J; junction bases left unmatched: 10. The CDR3 covers 17 residues. Germline CDR1 and CDR2: SGHRS and YFSETQ. Written as DNA, the CDR3 is TGCGCCAGCAGCTCTGGGGGTAGCGGGAGGGATACCTACGAGCAGTACTTC. Protein product: CASSSGGSGRDTYEQYF.

The chain is built from TRBV7-3 and TRBJ1-2; 8 nucleotides match TRBD1. The germline gives CDR1 SGHTA, CDR2 FQGTGA. V lost 5 bases, J lost 7 bases, and 9 bases stayed unmatched. The length of the CDR3 is 14 residues. The CDR3 here is CASSTGQGSGGYTF. The CDR3 DNA reads as TGTGCCAGCAGCACCGGACAGGGTTCAGGTGGCTACACCTTC. Full variable domain (outside the CDR3, taken from reference TRBV7-3 and TRBJ1-2): GAGVSQTPSNKVTEKGKYVELRCDPISGHTALYWYRQSLGQGPEFLIYFQGTGAADDSGLPNDRFFAVRPEGSVSTLKIQRTERGDSAVYLCASSTGQGSGGYTFGSGTRLTVV.

This chain joins TRBV11-3 and TRBJ2-1; 11 positions agree with TRBD2. J gave up 9 bases and V 5 bases, and 12 bases lay outside the gene matches. This CDR3 spans 16 amino acids. Germline CDR1 and CDR2: SGHNT and YENEEA. The CDR3 DNA sequence: TGTGCCAGCAGCCCCGGCTGGACTAGCGGGCAAGGTGAGCAGTTCTTC. This translates into CASSPGWTSGQGEQFF.

Only one count was recorded for this clone. The genes are TRBV19 and TRBJ1-5; D unclear. Trimming stripped 5 bases from V and 5 bases from J, with 7 bases between. The CDR3 spans 12 residues. Germline V gene sequence: CDR1 LNHDA, CDR2 SQIVND (reference sequence). The DNA of the CDR3 is TGTGCCAGTAGTGAAGGGTATCAGCCCCAGCATTTT. This encodes CASSEGYQPQHF.

This clone has just a few counts. The rearrangement joins TRBV7-9 to TRBJ2-7; 8 positions agree with TRBD1. The CDR3 has 14 residues. Germline CDR1 and CDR2: SEHNR and FQNEAQ (reference sequence). V lost 3 bases, J lost 5 bases, and 6 bases stayed unmatched. Here the CDR3 DNA reads TGTGCCAGCAGCTTTGACAGGGGAAGCAACGAGCAGTACTTC. Its protein is CASSFDRGSNEQYF.

The V call is TRBV6-5, the J call TRBJ1-3; tentative D call: TRBD1 (5 bases). Germline assignment: CDR1 MNHEY and CDR2 SVGAGI. The CDR3 runs 13 residues. V dropped 8 bases and J dropped 3 bases, with 11 bases sitting between them. CDR3 coding DNA: TGTGCCAGCCGAGGGGTGTTTGGAAACACCATATATTTT. Its translation: CASRGVFGNTIYF.

This clone was counted only a few times. This sequence joins TRBV5-4 and TRBJ2-7; 8 bases are a match to TRBD2. This CDR3 is built from 17 residues. Losses at the gene ends were 0 bases for V and 3 bases for J; bases not matched to a gene: 11. The V gene's germline CDR1 is SGHNT and CDR2 YYREEE (reference sequence). CDR3 sequence (DNA): TGTGCCAGCAGCTTGGCGGGACTAGTAGGGAGTCACTACGAGCAGTACTTC. It yields the protein CASSLAGLVGSHYEQYF.

This clone has only a few counts. V is TRBV4-2 and J is TRBJ2-3; 8 bases are a match to TRBD2. With 0 bases clipped from V and 2 bases from J, the junction kept 7 bases outside the gene matches. The CDR3 has 17 residues. Germline loops: CDR1 LGHNA, CDR2 YNFKEQ. The CDR3 sequence: CASSQEGRRGDTDTQYF. The CDR3 region has the DNA TGTGCCAGCAGCCAAGAAGGACGGCGGGGGGACACAGATACGCAGTATTTT.

The chain is built from TRBV12-5 and TRBJ2-5; 10 bases line up with TRBD1. V gave up 5 bases and J gave up 6 bases; unmatched junction bases: 6. The CDR3 is made up of 14 amino acids. The germline V gene has CDR1 LGHNT and CDR2 FRNRAP. The CDR3 is CASGLTGGGKTQYF. In nucleotides, the CDR3 is TGTGCTAGTGGTCTGACAGGGGGCGGAAAGACCCAGTACTTC.

This chain connects TRBV18 to TRBJ2-2, with D perhaps being TRBD1 or TRBD2 (5 bases each). CDR3 length: 17 amino acids. The germline V gene has CDR1 KGHSH and CDR2 LQKENI. The V and J ends lost 3 bases and 1 base respectively, with 15 bases between them. CDR3 DNA: TGTGCCAGCTCACCCCAGAGGGCAGGGCTGAACACCGGGGAGCTGTTTTTT. Residues: CASSPQRAGLNTGELFF.